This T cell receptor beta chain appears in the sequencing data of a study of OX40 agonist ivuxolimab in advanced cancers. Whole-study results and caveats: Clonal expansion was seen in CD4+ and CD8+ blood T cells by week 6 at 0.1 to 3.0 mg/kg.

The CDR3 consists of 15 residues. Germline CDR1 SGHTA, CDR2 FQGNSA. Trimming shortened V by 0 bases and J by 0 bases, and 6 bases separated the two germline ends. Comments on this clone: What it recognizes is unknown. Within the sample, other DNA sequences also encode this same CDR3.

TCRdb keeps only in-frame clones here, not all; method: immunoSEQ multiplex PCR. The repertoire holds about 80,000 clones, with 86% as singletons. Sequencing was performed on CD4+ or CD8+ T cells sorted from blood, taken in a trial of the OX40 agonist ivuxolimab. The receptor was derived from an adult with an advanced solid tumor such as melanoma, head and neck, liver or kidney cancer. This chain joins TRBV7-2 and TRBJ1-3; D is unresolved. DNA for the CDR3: TGTGCCAGCAGCTTAGCGGGCGGCTCTGGAAACACCATATATTTT. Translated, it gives CASSLAGGSGNTIYF.